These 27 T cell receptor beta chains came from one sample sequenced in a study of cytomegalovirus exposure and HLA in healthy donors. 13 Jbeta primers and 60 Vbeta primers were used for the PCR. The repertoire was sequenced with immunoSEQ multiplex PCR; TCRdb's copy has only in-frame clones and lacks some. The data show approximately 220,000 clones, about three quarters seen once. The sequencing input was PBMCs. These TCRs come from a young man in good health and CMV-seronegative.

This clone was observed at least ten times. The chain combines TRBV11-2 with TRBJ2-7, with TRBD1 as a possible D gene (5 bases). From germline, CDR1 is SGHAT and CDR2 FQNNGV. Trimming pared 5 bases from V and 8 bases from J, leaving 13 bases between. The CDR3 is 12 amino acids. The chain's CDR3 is CASSPLPGKQYF. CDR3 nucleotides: TGTGCCAGCAGCCCCTTACCAGGGAAGCAGTACTTC.

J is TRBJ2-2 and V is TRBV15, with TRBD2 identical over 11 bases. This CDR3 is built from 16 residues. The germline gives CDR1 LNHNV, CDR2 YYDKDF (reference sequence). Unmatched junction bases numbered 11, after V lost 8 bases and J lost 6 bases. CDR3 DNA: TGTGCCACCCGGAAACTAGCGGGAGAAAAGGCCGGGGAGCTGTTTTTT. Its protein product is CATRKLAGEKAGELFF.

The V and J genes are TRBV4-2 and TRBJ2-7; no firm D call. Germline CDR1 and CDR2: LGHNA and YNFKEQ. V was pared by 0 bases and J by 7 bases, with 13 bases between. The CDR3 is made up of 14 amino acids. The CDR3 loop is CASSQDEARREQYF. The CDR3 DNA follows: TGTGCCAGCAGCCAAGATGAGGCTAGAAGGGAGCAGTACTTC.

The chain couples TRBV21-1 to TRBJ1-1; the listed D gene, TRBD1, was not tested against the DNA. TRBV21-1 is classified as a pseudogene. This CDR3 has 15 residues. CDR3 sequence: CASSERTGGFGEAFF. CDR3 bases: TGTGCCAGCAGCGAACGGACAGGGGGGTTTGGTGAAGCTTTCTTT.

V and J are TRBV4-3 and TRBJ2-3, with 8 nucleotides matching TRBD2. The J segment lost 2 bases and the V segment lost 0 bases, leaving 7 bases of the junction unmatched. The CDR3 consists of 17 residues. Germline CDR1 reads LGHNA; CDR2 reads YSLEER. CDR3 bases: TGCGCCAGCAGCCAAGATACCGCTAGCGGGTCCACAGATACGCAGTATTTT. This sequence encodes CASSQDTASGSTDTQYF.

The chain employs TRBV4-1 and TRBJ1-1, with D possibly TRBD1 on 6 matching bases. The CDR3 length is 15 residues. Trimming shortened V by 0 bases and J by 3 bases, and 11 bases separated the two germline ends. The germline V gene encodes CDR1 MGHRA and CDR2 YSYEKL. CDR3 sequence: CASSQDQGQDTEAFF. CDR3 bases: TGCGCCAGCAGCCAAGACCAGGGGCAAGACACTGAAGCTTTCTTT.

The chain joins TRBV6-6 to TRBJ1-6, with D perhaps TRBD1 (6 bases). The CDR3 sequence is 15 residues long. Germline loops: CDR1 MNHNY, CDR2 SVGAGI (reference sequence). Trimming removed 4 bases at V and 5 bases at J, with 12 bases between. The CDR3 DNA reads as TGTGCCAGCAGTTCCGGAGCAGGGGATAATTCACCCCTCCACTTT. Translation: CASSSGAGDNSPLHF.

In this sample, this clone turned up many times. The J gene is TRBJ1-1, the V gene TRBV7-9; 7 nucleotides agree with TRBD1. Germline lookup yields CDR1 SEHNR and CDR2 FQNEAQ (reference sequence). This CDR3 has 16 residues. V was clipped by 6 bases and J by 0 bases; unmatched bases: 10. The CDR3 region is CASSPDRAFMNTEAFF. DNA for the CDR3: TGTGCCAGCAGTCCCGACAGGGCTTTCATGAACACTGAAGCTTTCTTT.

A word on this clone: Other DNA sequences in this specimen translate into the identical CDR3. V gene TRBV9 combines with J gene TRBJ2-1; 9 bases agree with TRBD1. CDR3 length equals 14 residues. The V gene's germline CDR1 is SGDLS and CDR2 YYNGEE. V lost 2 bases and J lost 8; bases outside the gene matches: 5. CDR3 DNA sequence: TGTGCCAGCAGCGTGCGGGGACAGGGAGATGAGCAGTTCTTC. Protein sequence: CASSVRGQGDEQFF.

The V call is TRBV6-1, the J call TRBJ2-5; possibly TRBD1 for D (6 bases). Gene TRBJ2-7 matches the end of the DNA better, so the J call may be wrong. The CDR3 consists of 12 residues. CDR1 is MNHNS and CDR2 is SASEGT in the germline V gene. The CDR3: CASNQDRNEQYF. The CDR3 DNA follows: TGTGCCAGCAACCAGGACAGAAACGAGCAGTACTTC.

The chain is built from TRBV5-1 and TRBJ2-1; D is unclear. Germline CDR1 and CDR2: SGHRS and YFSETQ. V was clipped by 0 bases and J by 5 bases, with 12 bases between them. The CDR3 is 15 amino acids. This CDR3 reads CASSLVWRPHNEQFF. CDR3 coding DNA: TGCGCCAGCAGCTTGGTCTGGCGGCCGCACAATGAGCAGTTCTTC.

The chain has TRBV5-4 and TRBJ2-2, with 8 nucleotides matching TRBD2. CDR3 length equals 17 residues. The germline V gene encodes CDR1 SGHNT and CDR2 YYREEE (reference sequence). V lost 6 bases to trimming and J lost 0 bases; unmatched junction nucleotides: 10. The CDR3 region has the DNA TGTGCCAGCACCAGGGCCGGGAGGGCCCCGAACACCGGGGAGCTGTTTTTT. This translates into CASTRAGRAPNTGELFF.

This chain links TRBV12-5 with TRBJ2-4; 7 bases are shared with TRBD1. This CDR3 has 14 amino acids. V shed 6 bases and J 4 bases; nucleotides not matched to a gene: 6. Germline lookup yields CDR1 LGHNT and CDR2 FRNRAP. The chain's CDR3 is CASGRGSSKNIQYF. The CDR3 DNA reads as TGTGCTAGTGGCAGGGGGTCGTCGAAAAACATTCAGTACTTC.

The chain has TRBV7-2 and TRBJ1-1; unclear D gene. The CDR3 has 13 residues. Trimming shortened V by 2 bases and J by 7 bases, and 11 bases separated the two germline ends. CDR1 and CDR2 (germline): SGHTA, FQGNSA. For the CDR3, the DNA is TGTGCCAGCAGCTTATCCGGGGAAGGTGAAGCTTTCTTT. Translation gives CASSLSGEGEAFF.

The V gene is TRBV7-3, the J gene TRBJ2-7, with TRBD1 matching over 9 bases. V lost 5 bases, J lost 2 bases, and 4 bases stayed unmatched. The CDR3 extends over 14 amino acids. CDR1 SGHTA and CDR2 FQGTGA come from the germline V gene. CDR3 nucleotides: TGTGCCAGCAGCGTGAACAGGGGGCCCTACGAGCAGTACTTC. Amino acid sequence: CASSVNRGPYEQYF.

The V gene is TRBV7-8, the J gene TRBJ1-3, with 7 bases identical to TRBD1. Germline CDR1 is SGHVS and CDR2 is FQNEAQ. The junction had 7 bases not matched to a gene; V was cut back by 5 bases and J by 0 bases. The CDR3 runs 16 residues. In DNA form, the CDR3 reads TGTGCCAGCAGCGCCGCCGACAGGGCCTCTGGAAACACCATATATTTT. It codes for CASSAADRASGNTIYF.

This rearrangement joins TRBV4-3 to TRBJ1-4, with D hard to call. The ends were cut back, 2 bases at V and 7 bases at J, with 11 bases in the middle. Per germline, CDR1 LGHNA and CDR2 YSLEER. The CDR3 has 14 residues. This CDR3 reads CASSQSGDVEKLFF. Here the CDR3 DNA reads TGCGCCAGCAGCCAATCCGGGGATGTTGAAAAACTGTTTTTT.

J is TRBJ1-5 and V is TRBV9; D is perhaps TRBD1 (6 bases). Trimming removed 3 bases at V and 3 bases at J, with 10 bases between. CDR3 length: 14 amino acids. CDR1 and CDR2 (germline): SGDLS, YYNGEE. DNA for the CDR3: TGTGCCAGCAGCGGCGCAGGGGTCAATCAGCCCCAGCATTTT. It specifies CASSGAGVNQPQHF.

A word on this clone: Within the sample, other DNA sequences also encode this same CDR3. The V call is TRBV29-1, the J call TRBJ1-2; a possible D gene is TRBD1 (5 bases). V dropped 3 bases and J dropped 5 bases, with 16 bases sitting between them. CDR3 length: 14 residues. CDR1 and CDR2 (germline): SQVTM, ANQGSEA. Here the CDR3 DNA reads TGCAGCGTTGATCGGGGGGAGTTTGGTTATGGCTACACCTTC. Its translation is CSVDRGEFGYGYTF.

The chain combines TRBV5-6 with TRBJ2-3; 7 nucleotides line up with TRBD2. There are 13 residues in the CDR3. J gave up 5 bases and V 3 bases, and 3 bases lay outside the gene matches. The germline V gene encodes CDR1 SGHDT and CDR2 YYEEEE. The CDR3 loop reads CASSYVAGDTQYF. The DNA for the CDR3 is TGTGCCAGCAGCTATGTAGCGGGAGATACGCAGTATTTT.

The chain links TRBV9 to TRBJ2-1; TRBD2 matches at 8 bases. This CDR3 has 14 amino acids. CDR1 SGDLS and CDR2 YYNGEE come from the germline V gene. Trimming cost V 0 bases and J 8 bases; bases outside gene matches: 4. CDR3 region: CASSVAGGPHEQFF. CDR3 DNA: TGTGCCAGCAGCGTAGCGGGAGGGCCTCATGAGCAGTTCTTC.

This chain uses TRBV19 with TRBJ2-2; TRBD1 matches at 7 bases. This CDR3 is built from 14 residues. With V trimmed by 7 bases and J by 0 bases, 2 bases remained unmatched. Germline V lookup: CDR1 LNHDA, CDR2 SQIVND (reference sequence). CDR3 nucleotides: TGTGCCAGTAAAGGGACAGCGAACACCGGGGAGCTGTTTTTT. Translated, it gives CASKGTANTGELFF.

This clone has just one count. Written as DNA, the CDR3 is TGTGCCAGCAGTAGACCAGCGGGCTGTACGCAGTATTTT. Its translation is CASSRPAGCTQYF. This chain uses TRBV28 with TRBJ2-3; tentative D call: TRBD2 (6 bases). V lost 5 bases and J 8 bases, leaving 14 bases between the germline ends. The CDR3 is made up of 13 amino acids. Germline V gene lookup returns CDR1 MDHEN and CDR2 SYDVKM.

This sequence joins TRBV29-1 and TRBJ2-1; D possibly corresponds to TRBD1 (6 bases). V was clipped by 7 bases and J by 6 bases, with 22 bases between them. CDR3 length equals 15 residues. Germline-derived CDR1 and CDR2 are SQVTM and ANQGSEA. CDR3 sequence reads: CSADGGRTGFNEQFF. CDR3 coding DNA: TGCAGCGCCGACGGAGGACGCACAGGGTTCAATGAGCAGTTCTTC.

The CDR3 nucleotides are TGCGCCAGCAGCCGAGACCCAACAACTAATGAAAAACTGTTTTTT. This sequence encodes CASSRDPTTNEKLFF. The chain links TRBV4-3 to TRBJ1-4, with D uncertain. This CDR3 region has 15 residues. V dropped 4 bases and J dropped 0 bases, with 9 bases sitting between them. The germline V gene encodes CDR1 LGHNA and CDR2 YSLEER.

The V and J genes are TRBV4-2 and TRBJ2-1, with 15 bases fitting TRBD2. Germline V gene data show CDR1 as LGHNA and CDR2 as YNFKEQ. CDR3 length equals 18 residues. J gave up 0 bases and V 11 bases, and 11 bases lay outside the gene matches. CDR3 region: CADSTGTSGRCSYNEQFF. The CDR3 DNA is TGTGCCGACTCAACTGGGACTAGCGGGAGGTGCTCCTACAATGAGCAGTTCTTC.

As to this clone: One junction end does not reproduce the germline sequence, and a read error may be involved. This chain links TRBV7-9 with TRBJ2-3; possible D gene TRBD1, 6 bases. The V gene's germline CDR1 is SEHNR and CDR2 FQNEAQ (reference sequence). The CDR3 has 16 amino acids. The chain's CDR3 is CSSSASGTINTDTQYF. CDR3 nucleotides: TGTTCCAGCAGCGCCTCCGGGACAATTAACACAGATACGCAGTATTTT.